This TCR beta chain emerged from a study of blood T cells in healthy people across ages. Primed by a sample-barcoded 5' primer and a J-beta primer mix, a second PCR proceeded for about 6 to 11 cycles. TCRdb independently ran MiXCR on the 5' RACE reads; one entry per CDR3 protein. The sample has hundreds of thousands of distinct CDR3 sequences, more than 45% seen once. The source of this sequence is a man aged 25-45 years in good health. Material: blood.

The CDR3 DNA is TGTGCCTGGAGCAAAAGGACAGGGGCTAACTATGGCTACACCTTC. It translates to CAWSKRTGANYGYTF. The chain couples TRBV30 to TRBJ1-2; 9 positions agree with TRBD1. This CDR3 is built from 15 residues. The germline V gene has CDR1 GTSNPN and CDR2 SVGIG (reference sequence). V lost 3 bases, J lost 0 bases, and 5 bases stayed unmatched.